A selection of T cell receptor beta chains follows, all from one sample in a study of blood T cell repertoires in COVID-19. Generated by immunoSEQ multiplex PCR, the TCRdb table keeps only in-frame clones and is missing some. The repertoire consists of around 230,000 clones, with 65% to 85% occurring once and the leading ten covering about 27%. Sample: peripheral blood. The receptor source for this set is a middle-aged man with acute or convalescent COVID-19. Each CDR3 is given with its conserved first and last residue. A D gene is named only where the DNA matches it firmly. Size tells how often a clone was seen (once, few, many) or the class of an expanded clone, and some rows leave it out.

j_gene | abundance | v_gene | d_gene | CDR3aa | CDR3nt
TRBJ2-3 | NA | TRBV19 | TRBD2 | CASSITLAGFDTQYF | TGTGCCAGTAGTATAACACTAGCGGGATTCGATACGCAGTATTTT
TRBJ2-7 | NA | TRBV11-2 | NA | CASSLNSVTEQYF | TGTGCCAGCAGCTTAAACTCCGTGACTGAGCAGTACTTC
TRBJ2-3 | NA | TRBV19 | TRBD2 | CASSNSGRAIHTDTQYF | TGTGCCAGTAGTAATAGCGGGAGGGCGATTCACACAGATACGCAGTATTTT
TRBJ1-6 | NA | TRBV3-1/TRBV3-2 | NA | CASSQGPPEGSPLHF | TGTGCCAGCAGCCAAGGACCCCCTGAGGGCTCACCCCTCCACTTT
TRBJ1-1 | NA | TRBV7-2 | TRBD1 | CASSLSSRTGAFF | TGTGCCAGCAGCTTATCCTCGAGGACAGGGGCTTTCTTT
TRBJ1-2 | NA | TRBV2 | NA | CASSEGPGRRGYTF | TGTGCCAGCAGTGAAGGACCAGGGCGTAGGGGCTACACCTTC
TRBJ1-5 | NA | TRBV19 | TRBD1 | CASRRPGQDSNQPQHF | TGTGCCAGTAGACGACCGGGACAGGATAGCAATCAGCCCCAGCATTTT
TRBJ2-1 | many | TRBV30 | NA | CALVVNEQFF | TGTGCCCTTGTTGTCAATGAGCAGTTCTTC
TRBJ2-3 | NA | TRBV6-2/TRBV6-3 | NA | CASSPRYSTDTQYF | TGTGCCAGCAGTCCCCGGTACAGCACAGATACGCAGTATTTT
TRBJ1-5 | NA | TRBV11-1 | NA | CASSLDRTQPQHF | TGTGCCAGCAGCTTAGACAGAACTCAGCCCCAGCATTTT
TRBJ1-2 | many | TRBV5-3 | NA | CARSSGRGRAF | TGTGCCAGAAGCTCAGGACGGGGTAGAGCCTTC
TRBJ2-6 | NA | TRBV6-6 | TRBD1 | CASSSRQGSGANVLTF | TGTGCCAGCAGTTCCAGACAGGGATCTGGGGCCAACGTCCTGACTTTC
TRBJ1-5 | few | TRBV19 | TRBD1 | CASSSPRDRDQPQHF | TGTGCCAGTAGCTCCCCCCGGGACAGGGATCAGCCCCAGCATTTT
TRBJ2-7 | NA | TRBV7-6 | NA | CASSPNPTTYEQYF | TGTGCCAGCAGCCCGAATCCGACTACCTACGAGCAGTACTTC
TRBJ1-5 | NA | TRBV4-2 | TRBD1 | CASSQETGGNQPQHF | TGTGCCAGCAGCCAAGAGACAGGGGGCAATCAGCCCCAGCATTTT
TRBJ1-6 | NA | TRBV23-1 | NA | CANYTGTYNSPLHF | TGCGCCAACTATACAGGGACCTATAATTCACCCCTCCACTTT
TRBJ2-7 | few | TRBV6-5 | NA | CASKPGSYEQYF | TGTGCCAGCAAGCCAGGCTCCTACGAGCAGTACTTC
TRBJ2-4 | few | TRBV5-1 | TRBD1 | CASSSRQGQNIQYF | TGCGCCAGCAGCAGCCGACAGGGGCAAAACATTCAGTACTTC
TRBJ1-3 | NA | TRBV2 | NA | CASSTDNGNTIYF | TGTGCCAGCAGTACCGACAACGGAAACACCATATATTTT
TRBJ1-4 | NA | TRBV6-5 | TRBD1 | CASRIQTGGNEKLFF | TGTGCCAGCAGGATTCAGACAGGGGGTAATGAAAAACTGTTTTTT
TRBJ1-1 | NA | TRBV25-1 | NA | CASSLQGTNTEAFF | TGTGCCAGCAGCCTACAGGGAACGAACACTGAAGCTTTCTTT
TRBJ1-5 | NA | TRBV5-6 | NA | CASSLGGGGRSNQPQHF | TGTGCCAGCAGCTTGGGCGGGGGTGGACGTAGCAATCAGCCCCAGCATTTT
TRBJ2-2 | NA | TRBV18 | TRBD1 | CASSREGGADTGELFF | TGTGCCAGCTCCAGGGAAGGGGGCGCAGACACCGGGGAGCTGTTTTTT
TRBJ1-1 | NA | TRBV7-2 | TRBD1 | CASRAPTGGAGEAFF | TGTGCCAGCAGGGCCCCGACAGGGGGCGCCGGTGAAGCTTTCTTT
TRBJ2-7 | NA | TRBV5-6 | TRBD2 | CASSLVLAGGSYEQYF | TGTGCCAGCAGCTTGGTCTTAGCGGGAGGCTCCTACGAGCAGTACTTC
TRBJ1-5 | NA | TRBV24-1 | TRBD1 | CATSDPRQGRNQPQHF | TGTGCCACCAGTGACCCGAGACAGGGTCGCAATCAGCCCCAGCATTTT
TRBJ2-6 | NA | TRBV5-1 | NA | CASSHLSGGGANVLTF | TGCGCCAGCAGCCATCTCAGCGGCGGTGGGGCCAACGTCCTGACTTTC
TRBJ1-1 | NA | TRBV30 | TRBD1 | CAWSSPPTGPATEAFF | TGTGCCTGGAGTAGCCCCCCGACAGGGCCAGCCACTGAAGCTTTCTTT
TRBJ1-2 | NA | TRBV3-1/TRBV3-2 | NA | CASSQSPREVSYTF | TGTGCCAGCAGCCAAAGTCCCCGAGAGGTCAGCTACACCTTC
TRBJ1-1 | NA | TRBV12-3/TRBV12-4 | NA | CASSFSENTEAFF | TGTGCCAGCAGTTTTTCAGAGAACACTGAAGCTTTCTTT
TRBJ1-3 | NA | TRBV19 | NA | CASSIPSSGNTIYF | TGTGCCAGTAGTATTCCGAGCTCTGGAAACACCATATATTTT
TRBJ1-5 | NA | TRBV12-3/TRBV12-4 | NA | CASRFGSNQPQHF | TGTGCCAGCAGATTCGGTAGCAATCAGCCCCAGCATTTT
TRBJ2-3 | NA | TRBV5-1 | TRBD1 | CASSLVQGETDTQYF | TGCGCCAGCAGCTTGGTGCAGGGGGAAACAGATACGCAGTATTTT
TRBJ1-2 | NA | TRBV19 | NA | CASSSLNRDGYTF | TGTGCCAGTAGCTCCTTGAACAGGGATGGCTACACCTTC
TRBJ1-3 | NA | TRBV6-5 | TRBD1 | CASSTTGAGNTIYF | TGTGCCAGCAGTACCACAGGGGCTGGAAACACCATATATTTT
TRBJ2-7 | NA | TRBV3-1/TRBV3-2 | TRBD2 | CASSQVSDSGSEQYF | TGTGCCAGCAGCCAAGTATCGGATAGCGGGAGTGAGCAGTACTTC
TRBJ2-5 | NA | TRBV27 | TRBD1 | CASSTYRGPDQETQYF | TGTGCCAGCAGTACCTACAGGGGGCCCGACCAAGAGACCCAGTACTTC
TRBJ2-7 | NA | TRBV7-2 | TRBD2 | CASSLALASGYEQYF | TGTGCCAGCAGCTTAGCGTTAGCTAGCGGCTACGAGCAGTACTTC
TRBJ2-2 | NA | TRBV5-6 | NA | CASSAQAGGELFF | TGTGCCAGCAGCGCACAGGCAGGCGGGGAGCTGTTTTTT
TRBJ2-3 | NA | TRBV6-5 | NA | CASTQGAGVTDTQYF | TGTGCCAGCACCCAGGGGGCGGGAGTTACAGATACGCAGTATTTT
TRBJ1-3 | NA | TRBV4-2 | NA | CASSPEQQILSGNTIYF | TGTGCCAGCAGCCCGGAACAACAGATACTCTCTGGAAACACCATATATTTT
TRBJ2-7 | NA | TRBV19 | TRBD2 | CASRTSGSSYEQYF | TGTGCCAGTAGGACTAGCGGGAGCTCCTACGAGCAGTACTTC
TRBJ1-5 | NA | TRBV19 | TRBD1 | CASSMGQGRGNGNQPQHF | TGTGCCAGTAGTATGGGACAGGGACGTGGTAATGGCAATCAGCCCCAGCATTTT
TRBJ2-1 | NA | TRBV5-1 | NA | CASRDTERNEQFF | TGCGCCAGCAGAGACACCGAACGCAATGAGCAGTTCTTC
TRBJ1-1 | NA | TRBV11-3 | TRBD1 | CASSFSGGRTEAFF | TGTGCCAGCAGTTTTTCAGGGGGCAGGACTGAAGCTTTCTTT
TRBJ2-5 | NA | TRBV2 | NA | CASSQPQGAKETQYF | TGTGCCAGCAGTCAGCCCCAGGGTGCCAAGGAGACCCAGTACTTC
TRBJ2-1 | once | TRBV5-1 | NA | CASSASVSSYNEQFF | TGCGCCAGCAGCGCCTCGGTAAGCTCCTACAATGAGCAGTTCTTC
TRBJ1-5 | NA | TRBV30 | NA | CAWSLGGSGQPQHF | TGTGCCTGGAGTCTAGGGGGTTCGGGTCAGCCCCAGCATTTT
TRBJ1-1 | NA | TRBV19 | NA | CASSPGRMNTEAFF | TGTGCCAGTAGTCCAGGTCGGATGAACACTGAAGCTTTCTTT
TRBJ2-7 | NA | TRBV11-2 | TRBD2 | CASLRSGSVHEQYF | TGTGCCAGCCTTAGAAGCGGGAGCGTCCACGAGCAGTACTTC
TRBJ1-3 | NA | TRBV21-1 | NA | CASSNSRIDTIYF | TGTGCCAGCAGCAATTCTCGTATAGACACCATATATTTT
TRBJ1-2 | few | TRBV2 | NA | CASSEPRGYTF | TGTGCCAGCAGTGAACCGCGTGGCTACACCTTC
TRBJ2-1 | NA | TRBV29-1 | TRBD2 | CSGTTSANNEQFF | TGCAGCGGGACGACTAGCGCTAACAATGAGCAGTTCTTC
TRBJ2-3 | once | TRBV5-4 | TRBD1 | CASRQPGTGTDTQYF | TGTGCCAGCAGACAGCCCGGGACAGGCACAGATACGCAGTATTTT
TRBJ1-1 | few | TRBV5-4 | TRBD1 | CASSLLTGADTEAFF | TGTGCCAGCAGCCTATTGACAGGGGCGGACACTGAAGCTTTCTTT
TRBJ1-2 | once | TRBV3-1/TRBV3-2 | TRBD1 | CASSPSGDRGQMRGYTF | TGTGCCAGCAGCCCCTCTGGGGACAGGGGGCAGATGAGGGGCTACACCTTC
TRBJ2-1 | NA | TRBV7-9 | TRBD1 | CASSLTTGTGSRNEQFF | TGTGCCAGCAGCTTAACCACCGGGACAGGGTCTCGCAATGAGCAGTTCTTC
TRBJ1-4 | NA | TRBV3-1/TRBV3-2 | TRBD1 | CASSQEGQTTNEKLFF | TGTGCCAGCAGCCAAGAGGGACAGACAACTAATGAAAAACTGTTTTTT
TRBJ2-7 | NA | TRBV20-1 | TRBD1 | CRVDRGYEQYF | TGCAGAGTCGACAGGGGCTACGAGCAGTACTTC
TRBJ1-1 | NA | TRBV3-1/TRBV3-2 | NA | CASSQGNRAFF | TGTGCCAGCAGCCAAGGGAACAGGGCTTTCTTT